This T cell receptor beta chain came from a study of T cells in Graves' hyperthyroidism and ophthalmopathy. The overall study: Blood from the periphery was taken at initial diagnosis, before any treatment. Study results and limitations: Separating ophthalmopathy from stable hyperthyroidism was achieved by a 13 V-J model. Peripheral blood also featured most of the thyroid clonotypes expanded above 0.001.

The authors obtained PBMCs from over 7.5 ml of fresh peripheral blood. RNA transcripts gave rise to amplified TCR beta CDR3 regions. First-round RT-PCR of the TCR CDR3 relied on the HTBI primer set. TCRdb independently ran MiXCR on the multiplex PCR reads; one entry per CDR3 protein. The sample lists a few hundred thousand distinct CDR3 sequences; approximately 15% were seen once. There are many counts of this clonotype. What it binds is unknown. CDR3 length: 15 amino acids. V was pared by 5 bases and J by 7 bases, with 7 bases of the junction left unmatched. V is TRBV12-3 or TRBV12-4 and J is TRBJ2-2; 10 bases match TRBD2. This clonotype was sampled from a woman in her 30s with Graves' hyperthyroidism. Sequenced: blood. CDR3 coding DNA: TGTGCCAGCAGTCATACTAGCGGGATATTCGGGGAGCTGTTTTTT. Translated, it gives CASSHTSGIFGELFF.